The 7 T cell receptor beta chains reported below all come from one sample, sequenced in a study of cytomegalovirus exposure and HLA in healthy donors. The repertoire was sequenced with immunoSEQ multiplex PCR; TCRdb's copy has only in-frame clones and lacks some. Among around 69,000 clones, 95% to 96% were seen once, and the ten largest hold around 5%. The sequencing input was PBMCs. The receptors were gathered from a woman aged 18-30 years in good health and CMV-seropositive.

The chain couples TRBV9 to TRBJ2-7, with TRBD2 identical over 9 bases. Germline V lookup: CDR1 SGDLS, CDR2 YYNGEE. V lost 0 bases to trimming and J lost 4 bases; unmatched junction nucleotides: 5. The CDR3 is made up of 15 amino acids. The CDR3 DNA follows: TGTGCCAGCAGCGTAGGTGCGGGAGGGCCTTACGAGCAGTACTTC. Residues: CASSVGAGGPYEQYF.

The chain employs TRBV7-6 and TRBJ2-1; the D gene is possibly TRBD2 (6 bases). Germline loops: CDR1 SGHVS, CDR2 FNYEAQ. The V gene lost 1 base and the J gene lost 8 bases, with 12 bases spanning the gap. The CDR3 sequence is 14 residues long. The CDR3 nucleotides read TGTGCCAGCAGCTTAGGAGGGAGGAGCGATGAGCAGTTCTTC. The encoded protein is CASSLGGRSDEQFF.

The chain has TRBV4-1 and TRBJ1-1; D uncertain. V lost 6 bases, J lost 0 bases, and 11 bases lay in between. The CDR3 runs 14 residues. Germline CDR1 is MGHRA and CDR2 is YSYEKL. The CDR3 region has the DNA TGCGCCAGCAGTCCCGCGGGGATGAACACTGAAGCTTTCTTT. Protein sequence: CASSPAGMNTEAFF.

The sample holds one count of this clone. This chain uses TRBV20-1 with TRBJ2-3; tentatively, D is TRBD1 (5 bases). CDR3 size: 11 residues. Germline V gene data show CDR1 as DFQATT and CDR2 as SNEGSKA (reference sequence). Trimming shortened V by 2 bases and J by 6 bases, and 6 bases separated the two germline ends. CDR3 amino acids: CSARKGDTQYF. The CDR3 DNA reads TGCAGTGCTAGAAAGGGGGATACGCAGTATTTT.

This chain uses TRBV6-5 with TRBJ1-2; weak D call: TRBD1 (6 bases). Germline CDR1 reads MNHEY; CDR2 reads SVGAGI. V dropped 5 bases and J dropped 6 bases, with 16 bases sitting between them. The CDR3 runs 14 residues. CDR3 in amino acids: CASSPRTAKHGYTF. For the CDR3, the DNA is TGTGCCAGCAGTCCTCGGACAGCTAAGCATGGCTACACCTTC.

The chain combines TRBV7-2 with TRBJ2-7; D perhaps matches TRBD2 (6 bases). Germline assignment: CDR1 SGHTA and CDR2 FQGNSA. The CDR3 loop spans 15 amino acids. The germline V and J ends were trimmed by 1 base and 0 bases, with 10 bases remaining between them. CDR3 residues: CASSLDRLDSYEQYF. DNA for the CDR3: TGTGCCAGCAGCTTAGACCGACTAGACTCCTACGAGCAGTACTTC.

This chain uses TRBV5-1 with TRBJ2-1, with D hard to call. Germline loops: CDR1 SGHRS, CDR2 YFSETQ. V dropped 1 base and J dropped 8 bases, with 4 bases sitting between them. This CDR3 contains 11 residues. DNA of the CDR3: TGCGCCAGCAGCTTGTCGTATGAGCAGTTCTTC. Amino acids: CASSLSYEQFF.